Below are 8 T cell receptor beta chains sequenced from a single sample in a study of patients and donors after allogeneic stem cell transplantation. TCRdb reprocessed the RT-PCR reads with MiXCR, giving one entry per CDR3 protein. Of 200,000 to 250,000 distinct CDR3 sequences listed, over 12% are singletons. Sequencing was performed on blood, either unsorted or a sorted T cell fraction (not recorded which). All receptors come from a human donor who was either an allogeneic HSCT recipient or a stem cell or donor lymphocyte infusion donor (not recorded which). It is not recorded whose cells these are; they may come from a transplant donor.

There are many counts of this clonotype. The chain employs TRBV19 and TRBJ1-1; no reliable D call. Germline V gene lookup returns CDR1 LNHDA and CDR2 SQIVND (reference sequence). V lost 7 bases, J lost 1 base, and 10 bases lay in between. CDR3 length equals 13 residues. CDR3: CASITPPNTEAFF. CDR3 nucleotides: TGTGCCAGTATTACACCCCCGAACACTGAAGCTTTCTTT.

This clonotype was detected only once. The germline gene is not matched at one end of the junction; a read error may be the cause. V is TRBV20-1 and J is TRBJ2-1, with 16 bases fitting TRBD2. CDR3 size: 16 residues. The germline gives CDR1 DFQATT, CDR2 SNEGSKA (reference sequence). CDR3 residues: CSSSSGTSGGAYEQFF. The CDR3 DNA reads TGCAGTTCTAGTTCAGGGACTAGCGGGGGGGCCTATGAGCAGTTCTTC.

Many counts were recorded for this clonotype. The rearrangement uses TRBV2 and TRBJ2-1; the match to TRBD2 covers 13 bases. Losses at the gene ends were 4 bases for V and 8 bases for J; bases not matched to a gene: 5. The CDR3 covers 15 residues. CDR1 is SNHLY, CDR2 FYNNEI, per germline. Written as DNA, the CDR3 is TGTGCCAGCAGTGGAACTAGCGGGGGGGCCCATGAGCAGTTCTTC. Protein product: CASSGTSGGAHEQFF.

The chain carries TRBV18 and TRBJ1-2, with 7 bases matching TRBD1. In germline, CDR1 is KGHSH, CDR2 LQKENI. CDR3 size: 14 residues. Germline trimming cut 0 bases from V and 5 bases from J; bases unmatched to any gene: 3. This CDR3 is CASSPPRQGYGYTF. In DNA, the CDR3 is TGTGCCAGCTCACCACCGAGACAGGGTTATGGCTACACCTTC.

This clonotype was detected only a few times. The chain recombines TRBV5-1 with TRBJ2-3, with 7 nucleotides matching TRBD2. V dropped 2 bases and J dropped 4; count of bases not matched to a gene: 7. The length of the CDR3 is 15 residues. Germline V lookup: CDR1 SGHRS, CDR2 YFSETQ. CDR3 sequence reads: CASSFSGHEADTQYF. The CDR3 nucleotides are TGCGCCAGCAGCTTTAGCGGGCATGAGGCAGATACGCAGTATTTT.

This clonotype was seen ten or more times. This CDR3 is CASSFMVSANYGYTF. In nucleotides, the CDR3 is TGTGCCAGCAGTTTTATGGTCAGCGCTAACTATGGCTACACCTTC. The V and J genes are TRBV12-3 or TRBV12-4 and TRBJ1-2; unclear D gene. V lost 3 bases and J lost 0, with 11 bases in between. The CDR3 is 15 amino acids.

Ten or more counts support this clonotype. In DNA, the CDR3 is TGTGCCAGCAGCTTAGTCGGGTCGGCCCAGTGGGCTTTCTTT. Translated: CASSLVGSAQWAFF. This rearrangement joins TRBV7-9 to TRBJ1-1; no clear D. There are 14 residues in the CDR3. Germline V gene sequence: CDR1 SEHNR, CDR2 FQNEAQ (reference sequence). Trimming shortened V by 1 base and J by 11 bases, and 17 bases separated the two germline ends.

The sample holds many counts of this clonotype. This chain links TRBV7-2 with TRBJ2-3, with 10 bases that match TRBD1. Germline CDR1 SGHTA, CDR2 FQGNSA. The CDR3 covers 15 residues. The trim removed 5 bases at V and 3 bases at J, leaving 5 bases unmatched. The CDR3, as DNA: TGTGCCAGCAGCCTATGGGGACAGGGGACAGATACGCAGTATTTT. Its protein is CASSLWGQGTDTQYF.